Listed below are T cell receptor beta chains from one sample, sequenced in a study of blood T cell repertoires in COVID-19. The table came from immunoSEQ multiplex PCR; TCRdb's copy has only in-frame clones and leaves some out. The sample has around 20,000 clones, nearly 90% seen once. Sequenced: peripheral blood. The receptors here all came from a human donor with active COVID-19. The donor label of this sample is uncertain. CDR3s include the opening cysteine and the closing phenylalanine or tryptophan.

V: TRBV24-1
CDR3: CATSEGAGFLGGYTF

V: TRBV28
CDR3: CASNPGTSYEQYF

V: TRBV28
CDR3: CASSADSRFPYEQYF

V: TRBV30
CDR3: CAWSPGFEGGDEQYF

V: TRBV19
CDR3: CASSIQGSYEQYF

V: TRBV7-8
CDR3: CASSLAVGLAADTQYF

V: TRBV18
CDR3: CASSTGTSNEQFF

V: TRBV19
CDR3: CASSMTGITYNSPLHF

V: TRBV19
CDR3: CASSRTSGTNNEQFF

V: TRBV6-4
CDR3: CASSFMWTSGRNEQFF

V: TRBV18
CDR3: CASSLQGQGNTDTQYF

V: TRBV5-1
CDR3: CASSSGGRATEAFF

V: TRBV6-5
CDR3: CASTRGPGGGEQYF

V: TRBV15
CDR3: CATSNRRAYQETQYF

V: TRBV6-5
CDR3: CASSREGGSYNEQFF

V: TRBV5-1
CDR3: CASSLGTGTAGYTF